The 9 T cell receptor beta chains below all came from one sample that was sequenced in a study of T cell changes during pregnancy in multiple sclerosis. Here immunoSEQ multiplex PCR was the method, and the copy in TCRdb shows in-frame clones only, minus some. The sample consists of 100,000 to 150,000 clones, 85% to 95% of them appearing once. Source: peripheral blood, taken before pregnancy. These receptor sequences come from a female donor with multiple sclerosis, enrolled in a pregnancy study.

As to this clone: A much larger clone lies one base from this, so it may be a read error. The CDR3 DNA follows: TGTGCCAGCAACGTAAGCGGGGGGGCCTTTAATGAGCAGTTCTTC. Translation gives CASNVSGGAFNEQFF. V gene TRBV9 combines with J gene TRBJ2-1; 10 bases agree with TRBD2. From germline, CDR1 is SGDLS and CDR2 YYNGEE. This CDR3 is 15 amino acids long.

The chain has TRBV5-1 and TRBJ1-1; D might be TRBD1 (6 bases). The V gene's germline CDR1 is SGHRS and CDR2 YFSETQ. V gave up 5 bases and J gave up 11 bases, with 19 bases separating them. The CDR3 loop spans 13 amino acids. The CDR3 loop reads CASRETGPAGAFF. The CDR3 bases are TGCGCCAGCAGGGAAACAGGGCCGGCTGGGGCTTTCTTT.

This clone has just one count. The rearrangement joins TRBV6-1 to TRBJ1-1, with D perhaps matching TRBD1 (5 bases). The CDR3 spans 15 residues. The V end was cut by 4 bases, the J end by 1 base, with 13 bases between. The germline CDR1 and CDR2 sequences are MNHNS and SASEGT. In nucleotides, the CDR3 is TGTGCCAGCAGTGCCCTGACAGCCGCGAACACTGAAGCTTTCTTT. Amino acid sequence: CASSALTAANTEAFF.

Only a few counts were recorded for this clone. The rearrangement links TRBV7-9 to TRBJ2-7, with TRBD1 identical over 7 bases. V lost 2 bases to trimming and J lost 1 base; unmatched junction nucleotides: 5. There are 15 residues in the CDR3. CDR1 SEHNR and CDR2 FQNEAQ come from the germline V gene (reference sequence). CDR3: CASSLYRGSSYEQYF. The CDR3 DNA reads TGTGCCAGCAGCTTATACAGGGGAAGTTCCTACGAGCAGTACTTC.

The V and J genes are TRBV9 and TRBJ1-1, with D possibly TRBD1 on 6 matching bases. The germline V gene has CDR1 SGDLS and CDR2 YYNGEE. V lost 3 bases and J 4 bases, leaving 13 bases between the germline ends. This CDR3 has 14 residues. As DNA, the CDR3 is TGTGCCAGCAGCGCAAGGGGGGGTTCCACTGAAGCTTTCTTT. Amino acids: CASSARGGSTEAFF.

This chain uses TRBV7-2 with TRBJ1-5, with D hard to call. The CDR3 is made up of 15 amino acids. Germline lookup yields CDR1 SGHTA and CDR2 FQGNSA. V lost 1 base to trimming and J lost 2 bases, with 9 bases between them. The CDR3 DNA reads TGTGCCAGCAGCTTAGGCGGGAAGGGCAATCAGCCCCAGCATTTT. Its translation is CASSLGGKGNQPQHF.

The DNA of the CDR3 is TGTGCCAGCAGTTACTCGAAAGGACAGGGTTGGGAGCAGTACTTC. Encoded protein: CASSYSKGQGWEQYF. The V and J genes are TRBV6-6 and TRBJ2-7; 8 bases align to TRBD1. The germline CDR1 and CDR2 sequences are MNHNY and SVGAGI (reference sequence). V lost 0 bases to trimming and J lost 7 bases; unmatched junction nucleotides: 8. The CDR3 is made up of 15 amino acids.

The genes are TRBV10-2 and TRBJ2-7, with TRBD2 as a possible D gene (6 bases). Trimming stripped 7 bases from V and 5 bases from J, with 18 bases between. CDR1 WSHSY and CDR2 SAAADI come from the germline V gene. The CDR3 length is 14 residues. The CDR3 DNA sequence: TGCGCCAGCAAAAAGCCTTCCGGCGGGAACGAGCAGTACTTC. This encodes CASKKPSGGNEQYF.

The CDR3 nucleotides read TGTGCCAGCAGCCGCTTAGCTGGAGAGACCCAGTACTTC. Amino acid sequence: CASSRLAGETQYF. This chain uses TRBV7-6 with TRBJ2-5, with D uncertain. Per the germline V gene, CDR1 is SGHVS and CDR2 is FNYEAQ. V was cut by 5 bases and J by 4 bases, with 11 bases left in between. This CDR3 is 13 amino acids long.